One T cell receptor beta chain is described in this entry. The record originates from a study of T cell repertoires and Cas9 in healthy adults. Study summary: Characterization of SpCas9-reactive CD4 and CD8 T cells covered multi-effector potency, cytotoxicity and lineage. Study results and caveats: Reportedly, SpCas9-reactive effector T cell proliferation and function were mitigated by SpCas9-reactive Tregs in vitro. Apparently, regulatory T cells were frequent among SpCas9-reactive T cells.

TCRdb keeps only in-frame clones here, not all; method: immunoSEQ multiplex PCR. The table includes some 1,500 clones, around 81% detected once. In germline, CDR1 is MNHEY, CDR2 SMNVEV (reference sequence). Trimming removed 8 bases at V and 5 bases at J, with 31 bases between. This CDR3 spans 19 amino acids. This sequence originates from a human donor in good health. What was sequenced was SpCas9-reactive Tregs (CD4+, CD25+, CD127-, CD137+, CD154-) from PBMCs; culture status not recorded. The chain combines TRBV27 with TRBJ2-1, with D perhaps assigned TRBD1 or TRBD2 (6 bases each). The DNA for the CDR3 is TGTGCCAGCCCCCAACGAGAGCTGGGGGGCCGGCGCAAAAACAATGAGCAGTTCTTC. Translation: CASPQRELGGRRKNNEQFF.